A selection of T cell receptor beta chains follows, all from one sample in a study of blood T cell repertoires in COVID-19. Clones were read by immunoSEQ multiplex PCR, and TCRdb kept only the in-frame ones, dropping some. The sample records about 220,000 clones, around 89% being singletons. The source material was PBMCs or T cells enriched from blood (not recorded which). Source of these receptors: a woman in her late teens or twenties in a cohort exposed to, infected with or recovered from COVID-19 (not recorded which). The conserved cysteine and the conserved F or W are not part of the CDR3 here. D genes are given only for firm matches. Clone size is stated in some rows and not others, as once, few, many or a class when expanded.

d_call: NA
clone_size: NA
v_call: TRBV7-9
j_call: TRBJ1-6
cdr3_aa: ASTLYTSYNSPLH

d_call: NA
clone_size: NA
v_call: TRBV7-9
j_call: TRBJ1-2
cdr3_aa: ASSHYSYGYT

d_call: TRBD2
clone_size: once
v_call: TRBV2
j_call: TRBJ2-5
cdr3_aa: ASSDLVAGGQETQY

d_call: NA
clone_size: NA
v_call: TRBV7-4
j_call: TRBJ2-2
cdr3_aa: ASARDSELAGELF

d_call: TRBD2
clone_size: NA
v_call: TRBV3-1/TRBV3-2
j_call: TRBJ2-1
cdr3_aa: ASSQGLSGSGNEQF

d_call: NA
clone_size: NA
v_call: TRBV12-3/TRBV12-4
j_call: TRBJ1-2
cdr3_aa: ASSTGLDT

d_call: NA
clone_size: NA
v_call: TRBV7-7
j_call: TRBJ1-3
cdr3_aa: ASSLTPDSSGNTIY

d_call: NA
clone_size: NA
v_call: TRBV27
j_call: TRBJ2-4
cdr3_aa: ASSPQEGKNIQY

d_call: TRBD1
clone_size: NA
v_call: TRBV7-3
j_call: TRBJ2-2
cdr3_aa: ASSSQTGANTGELF

d_call: NA
clone_size: NA
v_call: TRBV21-1
j_call: TRBJ1-5
cdr3_aa: ASSKALSRVGNQPQH

d_call: NA
clone_size: NA
v_call: TRBV24-1
j_call: TRBJ1-2
cdr3_aa: ATSDPRQGNYGYT

d_call: TRBD1
clone_size: NA
v_call: TRBV19
j_call: TRBJ2-2
cdr3_aa: ASWGQGETGELF

d_call: TRBD1
clone_size: once
v_call: TRBV15
j_call: TRBJ1-5
cdr3_aa: ATSRVQGDQPQH

d_call: NA
clone_size: NA
v_call: TRBV4-1
j_call: TRBJ1-5
cdr3_aa: ASSQVGEGINQPQH

d_call: TRBD2
clone_size: NA
v_call: TRBV9
j_call: TRBJ2-2
cdr3_aa: ASSVGGSGIPLRAGELF

d_call: NA
clone_size: NA
v_call: TRBV5-1
j_call: TRBJ2-3
cdr3_aa: ASSGGEVDDTQY

d_call: TRBD1
clone_size: NA
v_call: TRBV10-3
j_call: TRBJ1-2
cdr3_aa: AISGDSKSYGYT

d_call: NA
clone_size: NA
v_call: TRBV28
j_call: TRBJ2-7
cdr3_aa: ASTRESLYEQY

d_call: NA
clone_size: NA
v_call: TRBV13
j_call: TRBJ1-1
cdr3_aa: ASSLDVSEAF

d_call: TRBD2
clone_size: NA
v_call: TRBV6-6
j_call: TRBJ2-2
cdr3_aa: ASIAGGSDGELF

d_call: TRBD1
clone_size: NA
v_call: TRBV7-8
j_call: TRBJ2-1
cdr3_aa: ASEETGNNEQF

d_call: TRBD1
clone_size: once
v_call: TRBV5-5
j_call: TRBJ2-7
cdr3_aa: ASSLGTGASYEQY

d_call: NA
clone_size: NA
v_call: TRBV2
j_call: TRBJ2-1
cdr3_aa: ASTPDTYNEQF

d_call: TRBD1
clone_size: NA
v_call: TRBV27
j_call: TRBJ1-2
cdr3_aa: ASSQDRGYGYT

d_call: TRBD1
clone_size: NA
v_call: TRBV13
j_call: TRBJ1-6
cdr3_aa: ASSSDRDRRSPLH

d_call: TRBD1
clone_size: NA
v_call: TRBV7-9
j_call: TRBJ1-6
cdr3_aa: ASSPIRQGAGNSPLH

d_call: NA
clone_size: NA
v_call: TRBV6-1
j_call: TRBJ1-1
cdr3_aa: ASSETRQHTEAF

d_call: NA
clone_size: NA
v_call: TRBV9
j_call: TRBJ2-2
cdr3_aa: ASSGSTGELF

d_call: NA
clone_size: NA
v_call: TRBV12-3/TRBV12-4
j_call: TRBJ1-2
cdr3_aa: ASSFGQANT

d_call: TRBD2
clone_size: NA
v_call: TRBV6-1
j_call: TRBJ2-5
cdr3_aa: ASSDSGGAGGETQY

d_call: NA
clone_size: NA
v_call: TRBV19
j_call: TRBJ1-4
cdr3_aa: ASSMTATNEKLF

d_call: TRBD2
clone_size: NA
v_call: TRBV4-1
j_call: TRBJ2-1
cdr3_aa: ASSQDRTSGRVGDNEQF

d_call: NA
clone_size: NA
v_call: TRBV27
j_call: TRBJ1-4
cdr3_aa: ASRRVSEFATNEKLF

d_call: TRBD2
clone_size: NA
v_call: TRBV5-1
j_call: TRBJ2-1
cdr3_aa: ASSLRTSGEYNEQF

d_call: NA
clone_size: NA
v_call: TRBV10-1
j_call: TRBJ2-3
cdr3_aa: ASSEGPGGDTQY

d_call: NA
clone_size: few
v_call: TRBV7-9
j_call: TRBJ2-1
cdr3_aa: ASSSQRGTHNEQF

d_call: TRBD1
clone_size: once
v_call: TRBV19
j_call: TRBJ1-6
cdr3_aa: ASSMTGGRALH

d_call: NA
clone_size: NA
v_call: TRBV6-5
j_call: TRBJ1-1
cdr3_aa: ASSRGNTEAF

d_call: NA
clone_size: NA
v_call: TRBV11-2
j_call: TRBJ1-1
cdr3_aa: ASSLGGGNTEAF

d_call: NA
clone_size: NA
v_call: TRBV7-3
j_call: TRBJ2-2
cdr3_aa: ASSLLATGELF

d_call: NA
clone_size: NA
v_call: TRBV7-9
j_call: TRBJ2-7
cdr3_aa: ASGDRGLFEQY

d_call: NA
clone_size: NA
v_call: TRBV2
j_call: TRBJ2-3
cdr3_aa: ASTGRLGSTDTQY

d_call: TRBD1
clone_size: NA
v_call: TRBV3-1/TRBV3-2
j_call: TRBJ2-7
cdr3_aa: ASSPNSGTGRYEQY

d_call: NA
clone_size: NA
v_call: TRBV6-5
j_call: TRBJ2-2
cdr3_aa: ASRNSIETGELF

d_call: NA
clone_size: NA
v_call: TRBV7-9
j_call: TRBJ2-3
cdr3_aa: ASSPPGSTDTQY

d_call: TRBD2
clone_size: NA
v_call: TRBV2
j_call: TRBJ2-1
cdr3_aa: ASSGLASGNEQF

d_call: NA
clone_size: NA
v_call: TRBV28
j_call: TRBJ2-2
cdr3_aa: ASILSAGGAGELF

d_call: TRBD1
clone_size: NA
v_call: TRBV27
j_call: TRBJ2-3
cdr3_aa: ASRSLGTGTDTQY

d_call: NA
clone_size: NA
v_call: TRBV28
j_call: TRBJ1-5
cdr3_aa: ASGGAQVLGSNQPQH

d_call: NA
clone_size: NA
v_call: TRBV2
j_call: TRBJ1-1
cdr3_aa: ASYLMGPTEAF